The rows below give T cell receptor beta chains drawn from one sample of a study of post-analysis software for immune sequencing data. TCRdb independently ran MiXCR on the PCR reads; one entry per CDR3 protein. The sample comprises approximately 180,000 distinct CDR3 sequences, approximately 30% of which are singletons, and around 1.5% rests with the top ten. Source material: blood. These receptors all come from a girl aged 10 to 17 with multiple sclerosis. Each CDR3 is given without its conserved first and last residue. A D gene is named only where the DNA matches it firmly.

len,v_gene,d_gene,j_gene,CDR3aa
13,TRBV15,-,TRBJ2-3,ATSSGSSRTDTQY
12,TRBV30,-,TRBJ2-1,AWSRGASYNEQF
14,TRBV7-8,TRBD2,TRBJ2-7,ASSGQSSGDSYEQY
11,TRBV28,-,TRBJ2-7,ASSLRAAPEQY
12,TRBV5-1,-,TRBJ1-2,ASSLDSYQGGYT
12,TRBV28,-,TRBJ1-2,ASSLPQNFYGYT
13,TRBV3-1,-,TRBJ2-4,ASSRDVVAKNIQY
12,TRBV7-2,-,TRBJ1-1,ASSSNAFMAEAF
14,TRBV6-5,-,TRBJ2-1,ASSYSPGFNDNEQF
12,TRBV13,-,TRBJ1-2,ASSRLISMFGYT
13,TRBV7-3,TRBD1,TRBJ2-1,ASSLHGKGAWEQF
13,TRBV6-5,-,TRBJ1-5,ASSRGAGSRQPQH
11,TRBV12-3/TRBV12-4,TRBD2,TRBJ2-1,ASTPGTSDEQF
12,TRBV20-1,-,TRBJ1-2,SAFSGTASYGYT
11,TRBV12-3/TRBV12-4,-,TRBJ1-1,ASSFKGGTEAF
13,TRBV10-3,-,TRBJ2-2,AISESAPTTGELF
14,TRBV7-9,TRBD1,TRBJ2-3,ASMPDGTEDTDTQY
11,TRBV7-9,TRBD1,TRBJ1-1,ASYDRGNTEAF
13,TRBV7-2,-,TRBJ1-5,ASSLVGDRCQPQH
12,TRBV2,TRBD2,TRBJ2-1,ASSVGGGANEQF
16,TRBV10-3,TRBD2,TRBJ2-3,AISESLAGGLLGDTQY
14,TRBV7-9,-,TRBJ1-2,ASSLGTGPINYGYT
14,TRBV7-9,TRBD2,TRBJ2-7,ASSPGGLAFFNEQY
9,TRBV3-1,TRBD2,TRBJ2-1,ASSRGLVLF
13,TRBV7-2,-,TRBJ2-1,ASSASGTAYNEQF
14,TRBV12-3/TRBV12-4,-,TRBJ1-2,AGSSEGGIEANGYT
12,TRBV6-2/TRBV6-3,-,TRBJ2-3,ASSYHQPKDTQY
14,TRBV7-2,-,TRBJ1-4,ASSLDMVVVEEKLF
12,TRBV12-3/TRBV12-4,-,TRBJ1-5,ASSLEGANQPQH
10,TRBV7-9,-,TRBJ1-2,ASSLALIGYT
8,TRBV6-1,-,TRBJ1-1,ASSDSEAF
12,TRBV5-6,-,TRBJ1-1,ASTFGGMNTEAF
9,TRBV30,-,TRBJ1-1,AWRVNTEAF
9,TRBV20-1,-,TRBJ1-2,SAGEGYGYT
12,TRBV7-3,-,TRBJ1-1,ASSRLGPNTEAF
14,TRBV6-5,-,TRBJ2-5,ASSYSIRADDNEQY
12,TRBV25-1,TRBD1,TRBJ2-5,ASSSDRVQETQY
13,TRBV7-7,TRBD1,TRBJ2-5,ASSLGDRVQETQY
14,TRBV5-1,TRBD1,TRBJ1-4,ASSQSHQGGAEKLF
12,TRBV30,-,TRBJ1-2,ATKDGVLSYDYT
13,TRBV5-1,TRBD1,TRBJ1-6,ASSLGDRGYSPLH
9,TRBV29-1,-,TRBJ2-7,SVDSSTEQY
18,TRBV19,TRBD2,TRBJ2-1,ASSPEATLAGGPYNNEQF
11,TRBV9,TRBD1,TRBJ1-2,ASSTGGRYGYT
12,TRBV19,TRBD2,-,ACSILAGGPEQY
13,TRBV5-1,-,TRBJ1-1,ASSLAPGANTEAF
13,TRBV28,-,TRBJ2-7,ASVTAGAGGDEQY
11,TRBV12-3/TRBV12-4,-,TRBJ1-5,ASKLEAQRPQH
15,TRBV6-4,-,TRBJ1-1,ASSDSRGRRSNTEAF
12,TRBV19,TRBD2,TRBJ2-1,ASKTSGSYNEQF
13,TRBV5-1,-,TRBJ2-1,ASSLEGPGYNEQF
9,TRBV6-1,-,TRBJ1-1,ASRKTERAF